This record covers a single T cell receptor beta chain. The antigen remains unidentified. These data come from a study of early T cells in non-severe SARS-CoV-2 infection. Study-wide background: Chains stayed unpaired after sequencing of bulk RNA from unsorted whole blood. Points from the study as a whole: Clonotype matching in VDJdb favored anti-spike CD8 responses and did not capture private and CD4 specificities.

Germline values: CDR1 SGHTA, CDR2 FQGNSA. V shed 3 bases and J 3 bases; nucleotides not matched to a gene: 2. The CDR3 has 14 amino acids. One entry per CDR3 protein, called by TCRdb with MiXCR from the 5' RACE reads. The sample consists of about 48,000 distinct CDR3 sequences, around 7.7% of them appearing once. The sample taken for sequencing was whole blood. The chain carries TRBV7-2 and TRBJ2-3, with 8 positions matching TRBD1. The TCR comes from an adult who was a healthcare worker with PCR-confirmed SARS-CoV-2 infection or an uninfected control (not recorded which). The CDR3 DNA follows: TGTGCCAGCAGCTTGGACAGGGTGACAGATACGCAGTATTTT. Protein sequence: CASSLDRVTDTQYF.